This T cell receptor beta chain was sequenced for a study of blood T cell repertoires in COVID-19. Study overall: Both acute and convalescent COVID-19 samples were obtained from the United States, Italy and Spain. T cells, B-cell-depleted T cells, or PBMCs provided the cDNA or gDNA that served as material.

Original processing notes: Amplification of reference gene primers was used by the study to estimate nucleated cell counts. TCRdb's copy holds only in-frame clones and misses some; the assay was immunoSEQ multiplex PCR. The V and J calls and the clone size are those of that table, but D and trimming were determined from the DNA. Among about 83,000 clones listed, more than 90% were seen once. V was clipped by 1 base and J by 1 base; unmatched bases: 1. The CDR3 totals 15 residues. Germline V lookup: CDR1 SGHDT, CDR2 YYEEEE. Sequencing was done on a sample of peripheral blood. This TCR came from an elderly woman with active or convalescent COVID-19. This rearrangement joins TRBV5-6 to TRBJ2-2, with TRBD1 matching over 7 bases. CDR3 nucleotides: TGTGCCAGCAGCTTGACAGGGGTGAACACCGGGGAGCTGTTTTTT. This translates into CASSLTGVNTGELFF.